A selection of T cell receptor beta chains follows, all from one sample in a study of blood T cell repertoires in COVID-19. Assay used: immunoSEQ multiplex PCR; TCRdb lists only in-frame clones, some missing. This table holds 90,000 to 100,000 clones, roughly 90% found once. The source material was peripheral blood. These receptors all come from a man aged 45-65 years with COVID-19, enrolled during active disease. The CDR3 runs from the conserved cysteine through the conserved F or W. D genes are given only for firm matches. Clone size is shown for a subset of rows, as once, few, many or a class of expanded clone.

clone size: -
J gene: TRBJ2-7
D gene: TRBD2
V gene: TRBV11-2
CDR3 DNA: TGTGCCAGCCACGCGGGGGGCCCGGGGCCCCTAACCTCCTACGAGCAGTACTTC
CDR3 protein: CASHAGGPGPLTSYEQYF

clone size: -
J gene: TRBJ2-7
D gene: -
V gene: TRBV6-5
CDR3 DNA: TGTGCCAGCAGCAAAACAGTATCATCCTACGAGCAGTACTTC
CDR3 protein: CASSKTVSSYEQYF

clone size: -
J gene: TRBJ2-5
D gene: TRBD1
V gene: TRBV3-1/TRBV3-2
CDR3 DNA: TGTGCCAGCAGCCTGACAGGGGATGAGACCCAGTACTTC
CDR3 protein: CASSLTGDETQYF

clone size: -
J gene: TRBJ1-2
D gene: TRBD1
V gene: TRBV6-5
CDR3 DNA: TGTGCCAGCAGTTACTCTATGACAGGGAGATTCGGCTACACCTTC
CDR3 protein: CASSYSMTGRFGYTF

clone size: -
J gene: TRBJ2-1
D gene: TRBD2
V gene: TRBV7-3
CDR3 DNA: TGCGCCAGCAGCACAACTCCCCTCGGGGGGGCCGGGGGTGAGCAGTTCTTC
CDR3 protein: CASSTTPLGGAGGEQFF

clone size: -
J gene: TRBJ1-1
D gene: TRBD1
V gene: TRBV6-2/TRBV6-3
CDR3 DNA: TGTGCCAGCAGTTGGCAAGGGGCAGGGGGCACTGAAGCTTTCTTT
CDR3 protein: CASSWQGAGGTEAFF

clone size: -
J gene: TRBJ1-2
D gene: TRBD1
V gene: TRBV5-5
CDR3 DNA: TGTGCCAGCAGCGAGGACAGGGTAACTAACTATGGCTACACCTTC
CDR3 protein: CASSEDRVTNYGYTF

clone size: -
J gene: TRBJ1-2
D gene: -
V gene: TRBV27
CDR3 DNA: TGTGCCAGCAGTTTATCGGGGCAGAACTATGGCTACACCTTC
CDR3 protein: CASSLSGQNYGYTF

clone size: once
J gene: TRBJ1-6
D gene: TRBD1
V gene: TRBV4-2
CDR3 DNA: TGTGCCAGCAGCCAAGATCCGGGACAGTATAATTCACCCCTCCACTTT
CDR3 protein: CASSQDPGQYNSPLHF

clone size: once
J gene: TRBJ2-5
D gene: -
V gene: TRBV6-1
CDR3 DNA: TGTGCCAGCAGTGAAACCAGTGAAGAGACCCAGTACTTC
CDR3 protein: CASSETSEETQYF

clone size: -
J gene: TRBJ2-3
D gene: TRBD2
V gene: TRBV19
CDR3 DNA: TGTGCCAGTAGTATGACTAGCGGGGGTCGGACAGATACGCAGTATTTT
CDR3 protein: CASSMTSGGRTDTQYF

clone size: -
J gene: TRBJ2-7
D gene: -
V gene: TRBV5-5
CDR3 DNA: TGTGCCAGCAGCTTGGGCGGGACAGACTACGAGCAGTACTTC
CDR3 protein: CASSLGGTDYEQYF

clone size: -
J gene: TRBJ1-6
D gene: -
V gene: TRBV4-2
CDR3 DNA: TGTGCCAGCAGCCAAGATTCACAGGGTGCTTCACCCCTCCACTTT
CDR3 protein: CASSQDSQGASPLHF

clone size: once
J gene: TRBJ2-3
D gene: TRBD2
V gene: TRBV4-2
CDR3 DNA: TGTGCCAGCAGCCAGAGCGGGGGAGGGGGCACAGATACGCAGTATTTT
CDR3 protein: CASSQSGGGGTDTQYF

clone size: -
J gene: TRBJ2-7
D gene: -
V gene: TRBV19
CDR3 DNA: TGTGCCAGTAGTATAACAGCGGTCGCCTACGAGCAGTACTTC
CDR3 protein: CASSITAVAYEQYF

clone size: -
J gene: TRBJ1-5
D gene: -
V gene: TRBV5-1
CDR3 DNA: TGCGCCAGCAGCTTGGACGGGGTTCAGCCCCAGCATTTT
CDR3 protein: CASSLDGVQPQHF

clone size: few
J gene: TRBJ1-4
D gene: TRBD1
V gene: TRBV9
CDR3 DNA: TGTGCCAGCAGCCCCAGGGACAGGGAGAAATATAATGAAAAACTGTTTTTT
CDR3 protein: CASSPRDREKYNEKLFF

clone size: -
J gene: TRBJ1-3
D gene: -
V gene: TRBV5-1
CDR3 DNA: TGCGCCAGCAGCTTGGGTGTAGGGGGAAGCTCTGGAAACACCATATATTTT
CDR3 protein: CASSLGVGGSSGNTIYF

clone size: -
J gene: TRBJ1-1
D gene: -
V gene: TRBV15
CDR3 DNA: TGTGCCACCAGCCTATGGAGACAGTCGAACACTGAAGCTTTCTTT
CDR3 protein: CATSLWRQSNTEAFF

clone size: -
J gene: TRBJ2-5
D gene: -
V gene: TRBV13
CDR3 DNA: TGTGCCAGCAGCACCCCAGTGTCGGAGACCCAGTACTTC
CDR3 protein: CASSTPVSETQYF

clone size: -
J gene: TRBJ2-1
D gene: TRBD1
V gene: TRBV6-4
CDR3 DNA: TGTGCCAGCAGTGCATCCCCGGGACAGGGGATGTTTGAGCAGTTCTTC
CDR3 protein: CASSASPGQGMFEQFF

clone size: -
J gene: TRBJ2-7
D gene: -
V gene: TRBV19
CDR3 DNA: TGTGCCAGTAGTATTGGTTGGACTGGAACCTACGAGCAGTACTTC
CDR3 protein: CASSIGWTGTYEQYF

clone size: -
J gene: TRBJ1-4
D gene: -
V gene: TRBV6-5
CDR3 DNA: TGTGCCAGCAGTACCGAGGGGGGGATAAGAGAAAAACTGTTTTTT
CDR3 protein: CASSTEGGIREKLFF

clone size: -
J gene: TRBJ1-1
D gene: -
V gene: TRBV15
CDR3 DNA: TGTGCCACCGCCTCGCGAGGCCAGATGAACACTGAAGCTTTCTTT
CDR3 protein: CATASRGQMNTEAFF

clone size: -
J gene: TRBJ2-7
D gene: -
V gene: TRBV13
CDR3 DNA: TGTGCCAGCAGCTTGGGGGACAATTTCTACGTGGAGCAGTACTTC
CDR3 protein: CASSLGDNFYVEQYF

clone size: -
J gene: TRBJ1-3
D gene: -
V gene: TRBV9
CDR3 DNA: TGTGCCAGCAGAGGGGGCTCTGGAAACACCATATATTTT
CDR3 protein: CASRGGSGNTIYF

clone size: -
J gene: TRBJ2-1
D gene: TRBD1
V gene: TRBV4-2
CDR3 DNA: TGTGCCAGCAGCCTGGACAGGGACTACAATGAGCAGTTCTTC
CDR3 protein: CASSLDRDYNEQFF

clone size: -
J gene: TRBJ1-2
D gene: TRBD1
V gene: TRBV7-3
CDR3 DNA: TGTGCCAGCAGCTTATCCCCAGGGGGCATCTATGGCTACACCTTC
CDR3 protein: CASSLSPGGIYGYTF

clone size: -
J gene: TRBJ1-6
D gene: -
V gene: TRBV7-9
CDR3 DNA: TGTGCCAGCGGCCCCCGGGGGGGTAATTCACCCCTCCACTTT
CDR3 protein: CASGPRGGNSPLHF

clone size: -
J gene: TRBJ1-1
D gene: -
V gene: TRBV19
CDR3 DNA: TGTGCCAGTAGTAGCCTAGGAGGAGGGTTGGGCACTGAAGCTTTCTTT
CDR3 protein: CASSSLGGGLGTEAFF

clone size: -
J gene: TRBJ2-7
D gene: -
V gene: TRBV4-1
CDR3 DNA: TGCGCCAGCAGCCAAGGTCTAGAAGCGCAGTACGAGCAGTACTTC
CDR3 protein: CASSQGLEAQYEQYF

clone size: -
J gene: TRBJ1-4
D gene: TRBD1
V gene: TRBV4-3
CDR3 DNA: TGCGCCAGCAGCTGGGACAGTAGGAATGAAAAACTGTTTTTT
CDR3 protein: CASSWDSRNEKLFF

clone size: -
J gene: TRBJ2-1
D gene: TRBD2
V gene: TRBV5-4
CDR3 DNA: TGTGCCAGCAGCTTGACTCGACTAGCGGGGGGGCTCGTCAATGAGCAGTTCTTC
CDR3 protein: CASSLTRLAGGLVNEQFF

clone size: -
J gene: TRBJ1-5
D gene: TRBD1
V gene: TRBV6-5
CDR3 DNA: TGTGCCAGCAGCCTTACAGGGGGGGTGGGTCAGCCCCAGCATTTT
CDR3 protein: CASSLTGGVGQPQHF

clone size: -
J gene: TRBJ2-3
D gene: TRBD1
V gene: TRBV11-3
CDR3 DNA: TGTGCCAGCAGCTTAGAGTCCGGGACAGGGGAAGTAGATACGCAGTATTTT
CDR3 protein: CASSLESGTGEVDTQYF

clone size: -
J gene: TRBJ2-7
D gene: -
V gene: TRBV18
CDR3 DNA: TGTGCCAGCTCCCGGGGGTCCCAAACCTACGAGCAGTACTTC
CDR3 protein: CASSRGSQTYEQYF

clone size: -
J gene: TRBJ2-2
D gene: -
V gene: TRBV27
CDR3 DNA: TGTGCCAGCAGTTTAAGGAGAAACACCGGGGAGCTGTTTTTT
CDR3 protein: CASSLRRNTGELFF

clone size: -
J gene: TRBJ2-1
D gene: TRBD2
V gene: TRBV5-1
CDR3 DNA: TGCGCCAGCAGCTTGGAGATAGCGGGATTACCCTACAATGAGCAGTTCTTC
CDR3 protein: CASSLEIAGLPYNEQFF

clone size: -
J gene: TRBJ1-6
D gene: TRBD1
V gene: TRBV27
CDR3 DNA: TGTGCCAGCAGGCTGACAGGGTTCTCCTATAATTCACCCCTCCACTTT
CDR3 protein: CASRLTGFSYNSPLHF

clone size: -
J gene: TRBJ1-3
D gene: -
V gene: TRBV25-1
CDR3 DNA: TGTGCCAGCGGGGGACTTGGAAACACCATATATTTT
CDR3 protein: CASGGLGNTIYF

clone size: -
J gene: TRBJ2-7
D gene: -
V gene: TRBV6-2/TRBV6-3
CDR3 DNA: TGTGCCAGCAGCCTTCGGGGAAGAAGGTCCTACGAGCAGTACTTC
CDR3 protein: CASSLRGRRSYEQYF

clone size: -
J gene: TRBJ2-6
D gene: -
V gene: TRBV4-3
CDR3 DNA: TGCGCCAGCAGCCAGAGGGAAGGCTCTGGGGCCAACGTCCTGACTTTC
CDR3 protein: CASSQREGSGANVLTF